This T cell receptor beta chain appears in the sequencing data of a study of identical twins. The V gene's germline CDR1 is ENHRY and CDR2 SYGVKD. V shed 3 bases and J shed 8 bases, with 16 bases lying between them. This CDR3 is 15 amino acids long. This clonotype was detected a few times. TCRdb used MiXCR to reprocess the 5' RACE reads, holding one entry per CDR3 protein. The table shows about 810,000 distinct CDR3 sequences, with over 9% occurring only once. These same records also appear under a second study, on yellow fever vaccine responses in identical twins.

Sequencing input: PBMCs. The chain has TRBV10-3 and TRBJ1-4; perhaps TRBD1 as D (6 bases). The sequence was collected from a woman aged 18-29 years in good health. In nucleotides, the CDR3 is TGTGCCATCAGTGATGTTGGGGGCGAGGGGGAAAAACTGTTTTTT. Protein: CAISDVGGEGEKLFF.